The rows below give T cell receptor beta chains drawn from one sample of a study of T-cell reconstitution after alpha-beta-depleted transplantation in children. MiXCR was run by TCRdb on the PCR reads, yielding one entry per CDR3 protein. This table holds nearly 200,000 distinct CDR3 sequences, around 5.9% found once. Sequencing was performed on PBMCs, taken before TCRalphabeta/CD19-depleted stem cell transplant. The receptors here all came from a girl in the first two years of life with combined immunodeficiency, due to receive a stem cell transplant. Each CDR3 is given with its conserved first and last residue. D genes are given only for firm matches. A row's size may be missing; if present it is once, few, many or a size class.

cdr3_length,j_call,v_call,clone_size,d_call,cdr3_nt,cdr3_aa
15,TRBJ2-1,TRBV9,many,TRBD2,TGTGCCAGCAGCGTAGCTGGGACTAATTACAATGAGCAGTTCTTC,CASSVAGTNYNEQFF
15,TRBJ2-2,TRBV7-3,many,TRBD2,TGTGCCAGCAGCCAATTAGCGGGAGCGGCCGGGGAGCTGTTTTTT,CASSQLAGAAGELFF
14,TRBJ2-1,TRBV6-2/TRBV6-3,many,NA,TGTGCCAGCAGTCTACAGGGTTCGAGAAATGAGCAGTTCTTC,CASSLQGSRNEQFF
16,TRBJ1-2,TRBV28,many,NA,TGTGCCAGCAGTTTAGTCAGGCGGGACCGCTCCCGTGGCTACACCTTC,CASSLVRRDRSRGYTF
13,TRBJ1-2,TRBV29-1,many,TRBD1,TGCAGCGCTGGGGACAGGTCCAACTATGGCTACACCTTC,CSAGDRSNYGYTF
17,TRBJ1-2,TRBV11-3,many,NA,TGTGCCAGCAGCTTAGGAGGTTTCGGGGCCTTTAACTATGGCTACACCTTC,CASSLGGFGAFNYGYTF
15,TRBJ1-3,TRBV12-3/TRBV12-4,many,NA,TGTGCCATCAACCCTGCCGGGACCGCAGGATACACCATATATTTT,CAINPAGTAGYTIYF
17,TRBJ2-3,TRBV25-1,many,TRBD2,TGTGCCAGCAGTGAAGGAAAGGCGGGAGAACGCACAGATACGCAGTATTTT,CASSEGKAGERTDTQYF
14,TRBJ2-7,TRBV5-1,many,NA,TGCGCCAGCAGCCCGTGGGACCTGACCCACGAGCAGTACTTC,CASSPWDLTHEQYF
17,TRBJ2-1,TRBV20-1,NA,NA,TGCTGTTTCCCGGGACAGCTAGCGCCAAGCTCCTACAATGAGCAGTTCTTC,CCFPGQLAPSSYNEQFF
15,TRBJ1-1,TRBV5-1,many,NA,TGCGCCAGCAGCGGGGACGGCCCGGGGAACACTGAAGCTTTCTTT,CASSGDGPGNTEAFF
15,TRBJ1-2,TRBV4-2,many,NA,TGTGCCAGCAGCCAAGATCAGGCAGGGCCTTATGGCTACACCTTC,CASSQDQAGPYGYTF
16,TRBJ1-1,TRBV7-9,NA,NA,TGTGCCAGCAGACTGGGGTGGGGGAGGCTTCGGACTGAAGCTTTCTTT,CASRLGWGRLRTEAFF
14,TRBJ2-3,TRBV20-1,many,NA,TGCAGTGCGCCGCTAGAACCCCGCACAGATACGCAGTATTTT,CSAPLEPRTDTQYF
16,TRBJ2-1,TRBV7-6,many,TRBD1,TGTGCCAGCAGCTTAGGGTGGGACAGTGCTTACAATGAGCAGTTCTTC,CASSLGWDSAYNEQFF
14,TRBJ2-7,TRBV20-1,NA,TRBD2,TGCAGTGCGAAGACGGGCGGGGGGGCCTACGAGCAGTACTTC,CSAKTGGGAYEQYF
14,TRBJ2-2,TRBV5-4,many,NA,TGTGCCAGCAGCTTGGGTGGGTTCGCCGGGGAGCTGTTTTTT,CASSLGGFAGELFF
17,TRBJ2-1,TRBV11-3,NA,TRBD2,TGTGCCAGCAGCTTAGGGGGGGGACTAGCGCTAGCCCCGGAGCAGTTCTTC,CASSLGGGLALAPEQFF
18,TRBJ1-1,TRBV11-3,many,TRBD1,TGTGCCAGCAGCTTAGGGATCACGATGACAGGGCCGAACACTGAAGCTTTCTTT,CASSLGITMTGPNTEAFF
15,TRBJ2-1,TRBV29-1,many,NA,TGCAGCGCCCAGGTCAGGGATGGGGGCCCTAATGAGCAGTTCTTC,CSAQVRDGGPNEQFF
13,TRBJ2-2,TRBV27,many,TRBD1,TGTGCCAGCAGTTTAGGCAGGGGGCAGGAGCTGTTTTTT,CASSLGRGQELFF
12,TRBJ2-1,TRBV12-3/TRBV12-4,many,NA,TGTGCCAGCAGCCCTAGGGCAGTTGGAGAGTTCTTC,CASSPRAVGEFF
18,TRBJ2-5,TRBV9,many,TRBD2,TGTGCCAGCAGCGTCCCCAAAGGCCTACGGGAGGACCAAGAGACCCAGTACTTC,CASSVPKGLREDQETQYF
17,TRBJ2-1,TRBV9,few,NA,TGTGCCAGCAGCGCCCACTTAGTTATCACTAGATACAATGAGCAGTTCTTC,CASSAHLVITRYNEQFF
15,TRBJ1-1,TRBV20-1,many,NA,TGCAGTGCTAGAGATCCGGACAGTCCTAACACTGAAGCTTTCTTT,CSARDPDSPNTEAFF
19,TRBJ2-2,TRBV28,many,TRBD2,TGTGCCAGCAGTTTCTATCCCAGGAGACTAGCGGTGAACACCGGGGAGCTGTTTTTT,CASSFYPRRLAVNTGELFF
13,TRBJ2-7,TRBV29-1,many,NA,TGCAGCGTTGCAACAGGATTAACCTACGAGCAGTACTTC,CSVATGLTYEQYF
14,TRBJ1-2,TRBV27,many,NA,TGTGCCAGCAGCCAATGGCCGGGACATTATGGCTACACCTTC,CASSQWPGHYGYTF
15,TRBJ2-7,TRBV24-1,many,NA,TGTGCCACCATCTCGAACGGGGTAGTTACCTACGAGCAGTACTTC,CATISNGVVTYEQYF
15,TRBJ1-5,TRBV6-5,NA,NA,TGTGCCAGCAGTTACTCGCGGGGGGCGCATCAGCCCCAGCATTTT,CASSYSRGAHQPQHF
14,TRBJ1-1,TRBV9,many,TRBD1,TGTGCCAGCAGCGCCGCGACAGGGTTCACTGAAGCTTTCTTT,CASSAATGFTEAFF
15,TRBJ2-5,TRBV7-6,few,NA,TGTGCCAGCAGCTTGGACGGCCATTCAGAAGAGACCCAGTACTTC,CASSLDGHSEETQYF
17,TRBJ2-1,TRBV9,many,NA,TGTGCCAGCAGCGTAGGTGGTTACCCGAGCTCCTACAATGAGCAGTTCTTC,CASSVGGYPSSYNEQFF
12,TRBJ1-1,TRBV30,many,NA,TGTGCCTGGAGTGTAGGGAACACTGAAGCTTTCTTT,CAWSVGNTEAFF
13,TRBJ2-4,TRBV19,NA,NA,TGTGCCAGTAGTCTTACAGCCAAAAACATTCAGTACTTC,CASSLTAKNIQYF
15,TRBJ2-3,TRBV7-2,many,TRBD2,TGTGCCAGCAGCCAAAGGACTAGGGGTTTTGATACGCAGTATTTT,CASSQRTRGFDTQYF
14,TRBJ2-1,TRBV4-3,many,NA,TGCGCCAGCAGCTATAATAGCGGAATGGGGGAGCAGTTCTTC,CASSYNSGMGEQFF
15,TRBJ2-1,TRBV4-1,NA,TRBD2,TGCGCCAGCAGCCAGCTGGGACTAGTTTACAATGAGCAGTTCTTC,CASSQLGLVYNEQFF
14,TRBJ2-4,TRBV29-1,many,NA,TGCAGCGTTGTAACCGGGACACCCAAAAACATTCAGTACTTC,CSVVTGTPKNIQYF
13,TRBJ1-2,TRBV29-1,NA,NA,TGCAGCGTTGGGACAGACAGTGGCACTGGCTACACCTTC,CSVGTDSGTGYTF
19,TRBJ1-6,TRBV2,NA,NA,TGTGCCATCTGTTTCGTTGAATATTTGTCATCCGCAGCGCATTCACCCCTCCACTTT,CAICFVEYLSSAAHSPLHF
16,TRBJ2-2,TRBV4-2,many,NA,TGTGCCAGCAGTCCCCAGACGGGGGCGAACACCGGGGAGCTGTTTTTT,CASSPQTGANTGELFF
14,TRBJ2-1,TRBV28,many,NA,TGTGCCAGCAGTTTCCCGGGGGGCCACAATGAGCAGTTCTTC,CASSFPGGHNEQFF
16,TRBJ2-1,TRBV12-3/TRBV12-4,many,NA,TGTGCCAGCAGTTTTCCGCTAGCGCGACGTTACAATGAGCAGTTCTTC,CASSFPLARRYNEQFF
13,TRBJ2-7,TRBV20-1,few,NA,TGCAGTGCTAGTCCACAGGGTTCCTACGAGCAGTACTTC,CSASPQGSYEQYF
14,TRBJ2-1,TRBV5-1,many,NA,TGCGCCAGCAGGCCACAGAGCTCCTACAATGAGCAGTTCTTC,CASRPQSSYNEQFF
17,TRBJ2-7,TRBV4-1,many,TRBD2,TGCGCCAGCAGCCAAGTTAGCCTCGGACTAGCGGACTACGAGCAGTACTTC,CASSQVSLGLADYEQYF
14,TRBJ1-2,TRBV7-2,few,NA,TGTGCCAGCAGCTTATTGACAGGCCCACGGGGCTACACCTTC,CASSLLTGPRGYTF
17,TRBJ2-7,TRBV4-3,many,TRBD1,TGCGCCAGCAGCCAACACCTTCCCGGGACAGGGTTGAACGAGCAGTACTTC,CASSQHLPGTGLNEQYF
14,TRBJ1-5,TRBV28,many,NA,TGTGCCAGCAGTTTTGGCCGCAGCAATCAGCCCCAGCATTTT,CASSFGRSNQPQHF
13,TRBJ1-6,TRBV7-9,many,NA,TGTGCCAGCAGCTCGACAGGTGAATCACCCCTCCACTTT,CASSSTGESPLHF